This is a list of T cell receptor beta chains from one sample in a study of response to subunit inactivated influenza vaccine. TCRdb re-derived calls from the RT-PCR reads in MiXCR, one entry per CDR3 protein. The data hold fewer than 400,000 distinct CDR3 sequences, with just over 20% observed a single time. Sequenced here: PBMCs from blood, sampled less than 22 months after vaccination. Receptors originate from a man between 45 and 75 years old who received an inactivated influenza vaccine. The CDR3 runs from the conserved cysteine through the conserved F or W.

>TRBV6-1
CASRGWGSGYQETQYF
>TRBV5-1
CASSETGVEQYF
>TRBV7-8
CASSSRTGRYGYTF
>TRBV27
CASSFSPGGALHEQYF
>TRBV12-3/TRBV12-4
CASSSVGTGARDTQYF
>TRBV7-2
CASSSLLAGGSEQYF
>TRBV5-4
CASSLDRQGLGGYTF
>TRBV5-5
CASSPWDFNQPQHF
>TRBV6-1
CASSNSGGKPGELFF
>TRBV3-1
CASSRRTSGSRSYNEQFF
>TRBV12-3/TRBV12-4
CASSGNRVYEQYF
>TRBV20-1
CSATGQVVTEAFF
>TRBV3-1
CASSQAGTGELFF
>TRBV6-5
CASTYARSEKLFF
>TRBV12-3/TRBV12-4
CASSLRLAHEQFF
>TRBV7-2
CASSLGPAGELFF
>TRBV19
CASSTTGEVQPQHF
>TRBV10-3
CASTGGAVGYTF